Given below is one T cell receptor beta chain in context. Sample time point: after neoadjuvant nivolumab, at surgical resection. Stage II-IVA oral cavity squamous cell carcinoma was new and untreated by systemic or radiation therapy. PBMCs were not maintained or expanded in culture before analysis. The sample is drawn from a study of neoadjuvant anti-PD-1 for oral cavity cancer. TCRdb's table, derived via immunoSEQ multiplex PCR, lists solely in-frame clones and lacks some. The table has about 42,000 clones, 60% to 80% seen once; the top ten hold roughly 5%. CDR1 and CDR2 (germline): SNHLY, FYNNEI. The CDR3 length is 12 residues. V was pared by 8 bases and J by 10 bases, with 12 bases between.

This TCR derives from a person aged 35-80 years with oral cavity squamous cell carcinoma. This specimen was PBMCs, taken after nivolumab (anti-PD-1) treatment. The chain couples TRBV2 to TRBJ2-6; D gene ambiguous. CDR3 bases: TGTGCCAGCGAGGCTTCTCGGAACGTCCTGACTTTC. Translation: CASEASRNVLTF.